This entry concerns a single T cell receptor (beta chain). The target antigen is unknown. This specimen comes from a study of T-cell memory formation after mild COVID-19. General observations from the study: SARS-CoV-2 specificity was not confirmed for second-wave clones peaking on day 37. Later expanders leaned CD4+, whereas day 15 to 85 contracting clones were balanced CD4/CD8.

Trimming cost V 0 bases and J 10 bases, with 9 bases left between them. Germline V gives CDR1 SEHNR, CDR2 FQNEAQ (reference sequence). The CDR3 has 12 amino acids. From 5'RACE with constant-segment primers came TCR alpha and TCR beta cDNA libraries that carried sample barcodes and UMIs. TCRdb ran MiXCR on the 5' RACE reads and lists one entry per CDR3 protein. The sample yields around 140,000 distinct CDR3 sequences, under 30% seen once. The chain links TRBV7-9 to TRBJ1-1; TRBD1 might be the D (5 bases). The clonotype originates from an adult woman who had mild COVID-19 (a few samples of this study predate the infection). Cell type and time point are not known. Specimen: PBMCs or a T cell subset sorted from them (not recorded which). CDR3: CASSLAWGRAFF. In DNA, the CDR3 is TGTGCCAGCAGCTTAGCTTGGGGGAGAGCTTTCTTT. Supplemented by reference TRBV7-9 and TRBJ1-1, the full variable domain reads DTGVSQNPRHKITKRGQNVTFRCDPISEHNRLYWYRQTLGQGPEFLTYFQNEAQLEKSRLLSDRFSAERPKGSFSTLEIQRTEQGDSAMYLCASSLAWGRAFFGQGTRLTVV.